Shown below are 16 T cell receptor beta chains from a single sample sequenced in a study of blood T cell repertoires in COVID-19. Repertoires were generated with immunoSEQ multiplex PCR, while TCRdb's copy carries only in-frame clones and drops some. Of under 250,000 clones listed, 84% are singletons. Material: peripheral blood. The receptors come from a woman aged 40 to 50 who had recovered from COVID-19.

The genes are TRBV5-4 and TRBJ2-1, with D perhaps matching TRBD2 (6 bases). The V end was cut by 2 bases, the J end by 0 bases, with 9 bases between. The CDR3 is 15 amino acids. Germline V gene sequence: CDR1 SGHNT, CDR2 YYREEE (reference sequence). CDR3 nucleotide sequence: TGTGCCAGCAGCTTTGGGCGGGGCTCCTACAATGAGCAGTTCTTC. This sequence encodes CASSFGRGSYNEQFF.

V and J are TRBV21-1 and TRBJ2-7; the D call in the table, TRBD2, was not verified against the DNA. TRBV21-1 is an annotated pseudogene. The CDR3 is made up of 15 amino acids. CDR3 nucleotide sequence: TGTGCCAGCAGCAAAGCCCCAAGTGAGCCCTACGAGCAGTACTTC. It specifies CASSKAPSEPYEQYF.

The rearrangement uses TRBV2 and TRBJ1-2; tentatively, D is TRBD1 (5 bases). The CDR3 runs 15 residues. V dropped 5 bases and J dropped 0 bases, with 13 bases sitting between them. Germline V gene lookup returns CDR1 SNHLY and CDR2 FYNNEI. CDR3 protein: CASSYRTTSNYGYTF. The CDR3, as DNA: TGTGCCAGCAGTTATCGGACAACTTCTAACTATGGCTACACCTTC.

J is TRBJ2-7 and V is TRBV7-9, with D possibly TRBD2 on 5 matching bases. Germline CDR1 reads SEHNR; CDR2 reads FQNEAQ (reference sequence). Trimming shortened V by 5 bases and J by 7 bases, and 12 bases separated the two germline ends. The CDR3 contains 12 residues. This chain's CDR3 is CASSPTGWEQYF. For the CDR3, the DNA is TGTGCCAGCAGCCCCACGGGGTGGGAGCAGTACTTC.

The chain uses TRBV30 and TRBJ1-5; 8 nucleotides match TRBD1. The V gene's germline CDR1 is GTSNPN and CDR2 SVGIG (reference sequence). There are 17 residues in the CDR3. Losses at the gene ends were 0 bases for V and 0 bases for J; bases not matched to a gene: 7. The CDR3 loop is CAWSVGTGIPSNQPQHF. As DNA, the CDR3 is TGTGCCTGGAGTGTAGGGACAGGCATACCTAGCAATCAGCCCCAGCATTTT.

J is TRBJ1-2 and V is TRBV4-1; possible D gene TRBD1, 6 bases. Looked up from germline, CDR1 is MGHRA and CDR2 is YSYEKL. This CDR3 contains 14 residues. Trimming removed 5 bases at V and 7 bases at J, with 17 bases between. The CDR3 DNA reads TGCGCCAGCAGCTTTCCTGCAGGGGCGGGTGGCTACACCTTC. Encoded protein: CASSFPAGAGGYTF.

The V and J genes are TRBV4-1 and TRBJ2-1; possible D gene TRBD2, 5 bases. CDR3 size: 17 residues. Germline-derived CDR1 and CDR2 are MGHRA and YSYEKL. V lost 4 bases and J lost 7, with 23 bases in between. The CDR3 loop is CASSPSGSSRTSNEQFF. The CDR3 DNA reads TGCGCCAGCAGCCCCTCTGGGAGCTCCCGAACCAGTAATGAGCAGTTCTTC.

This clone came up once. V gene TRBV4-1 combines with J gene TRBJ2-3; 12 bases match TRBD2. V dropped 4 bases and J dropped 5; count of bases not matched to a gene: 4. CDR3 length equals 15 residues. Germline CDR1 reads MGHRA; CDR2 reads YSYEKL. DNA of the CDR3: TGCGCCAGCAGCCCTAGCGGGGGGGCCTTAGATACGCAGTATTTT. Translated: CASSPSGGALDTQYF.

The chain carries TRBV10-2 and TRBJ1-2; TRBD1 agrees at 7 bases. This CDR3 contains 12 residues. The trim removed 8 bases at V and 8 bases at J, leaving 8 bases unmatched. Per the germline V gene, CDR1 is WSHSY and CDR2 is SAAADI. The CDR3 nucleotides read TGCGCCAGCGTAAACAGGGGAAGAGGCTACACCTTC. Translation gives CASVNRGRGYTF.

This CDR3 reads CASSLSWEYNEQFF. The CDR3 DNA reads as TGCGCCAGCAGCTTGAGTTGGGAGTACAATGAGCAGTTCTTC. The chain is built from TRBV5-1 and TRBJ2-1; the D gene is possibly TRBD2 (5 bases). V lost 1 base and J 4 bases, leaving 9 bases between the germline ends. CDR1 is SGHRS, CDR2 YFSETQ, per germline. The CDR3 has 14 amino acids.

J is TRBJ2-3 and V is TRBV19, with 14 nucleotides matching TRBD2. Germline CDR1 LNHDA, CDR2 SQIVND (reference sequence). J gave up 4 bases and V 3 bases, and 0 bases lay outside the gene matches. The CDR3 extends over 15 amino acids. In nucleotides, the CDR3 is TGTGCCAGTAGTATGACTAGCGGGGGGGCAGATACGCAGTATTTT. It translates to CASSMTSGGADTQYF.

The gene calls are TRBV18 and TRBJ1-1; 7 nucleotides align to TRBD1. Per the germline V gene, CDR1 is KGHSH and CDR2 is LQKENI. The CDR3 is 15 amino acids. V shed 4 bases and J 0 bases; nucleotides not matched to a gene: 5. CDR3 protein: CASSLAGQLNTEAFF. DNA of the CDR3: TGTGCCAGCTCACTGGCGGGACAGTTGAACACTGAAGCTTTCTTT.

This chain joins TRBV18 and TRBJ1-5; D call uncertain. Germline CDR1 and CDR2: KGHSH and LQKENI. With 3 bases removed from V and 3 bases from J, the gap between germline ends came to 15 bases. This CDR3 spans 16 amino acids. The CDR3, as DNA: TGTGCCAGCTCACCGAACACCGTGCATACCAATCAGCCCCAGCATTTT. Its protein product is CASSPNTVHTNQPQHF.

Written as DNA, the CDR3 is TGTGCCAGCAGTGGTCAACGGACTAGCGCGAACACCGGGGAGCTGTTTTTT. Translating gives CASSGQRTSANTGELFF. V gene TRBV2 combines with J gene TRBJ2-2, with 9 bases aligning to TRBD2. This CDR3 is 17 amino acids long. Germline-derived CDR1 and CDR2 are SNHLY and FYNNEI. With 4 bases clipped from V and 0 bases from J, the junction kept 6 bases outside the gene matches.

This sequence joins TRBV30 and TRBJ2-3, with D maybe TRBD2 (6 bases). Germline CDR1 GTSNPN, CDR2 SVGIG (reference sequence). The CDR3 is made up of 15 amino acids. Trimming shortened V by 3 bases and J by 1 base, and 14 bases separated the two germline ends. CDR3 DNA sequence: TGTGCCTGGAGCCTGGGCGCTAGCGGCACAGATACGCAGTATTTT. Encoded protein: CAWSLGASGTDTQYF.

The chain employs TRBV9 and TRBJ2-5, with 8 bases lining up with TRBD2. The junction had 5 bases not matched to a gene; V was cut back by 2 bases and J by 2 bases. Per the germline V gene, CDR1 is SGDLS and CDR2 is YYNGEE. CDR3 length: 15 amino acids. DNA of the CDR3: TGTGCCAGCAGCGTTGGGACGGGGGGGCAAGAGACCCAGTACTTC. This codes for CASSVGTGGQETQYF.